The next 25 T cell receptor beta chains were all read from a single sample in a study of blood T cell repertoires in COVID-19. The data were produced by immunoSEQ multiplex PCR, yet TCRdb's version contains in-frame clones alone and is incomplete. In the table there are around 130,000 clones, 84% of which are singletons. Specimen: PBMCs or T cells enriched from blood (not recorded which). These receptors all stem from a woman aged 45-60 years with acute COVID-19.

In DNA form, the CDR3 reads TGTGCCAGCAGCACGTTTGCGGAGGTCCCCTACGAGCAGTACTTC. Amino acids: CASSTFAEVPYEQYF. This sequence joins TRBV7-9 and TRBJ2-7; maybe TRBD2 (5 bases). This CDR3 spans 15 amino acids. The germline V gene encodes CDR1 SEHNR and CDR2 FQNEAQ (reference sequence). V lost 5 bases and J 2 bases, leaving 16 bases between the germline ends.

CDR3 residues: CASSLGADPGSDTQYF. In nucleotides, the CDR3 is TGTGCCAGCAGCTTAGGAGCGGACCCCGGATCGGATACGCAGTATTTT. The chain recombines TRBV11-2 with TRBJ2-3, with TRBD2 as a possible D gene (5 bases). Germline values: CDR1 SGHAT, CDR2 FQNNGV. The CDR3 runs 16 residues. V lost 1 base and J 6 bases, leaving 17 bases between the germline ends.

This clone has only one observation. The chain carries TRBV12-3 or TRBV12-4 and TRBJ2-5, with a possible D match to TRBD2 (6 bases). This CDR3 comprises 13 residues. V lost 2 bases and J lost 5, with 9 bases in between. The CDR3: CASSLSGVETQYF. For the CDR3, the DNA is TGTGCCAGCAGTTTATCGGGAGTGGAGACCCAGTACTTC.

V and J are TRBV5-5 and TRBJ1-5; 8 nucleotides line up with TRBD1. The germline CDR1 and CDR2 sequences are SGHKS and YYEKEE (reference sequence). The CDR3 loop spans 17 amino acids. The ends lost 4 bases at V and 5 bases at J; junction bases unmatched: 14. CDR3 sequence reads: CASSIGMDRALDQPQHF. DNA for the CDR3: TGTGCCAGCAGCATCGGAATGGACAGGGCTCTCGATCAGCCCCAGCATTTT.

This chain connects TRBV13 to TRBJ1-1; D unclear. The germline gives CDR1 PRHDT, CDR2 FYEKMQ (reference sequence). The CDR3 covers 17 residues. V lost 2 bases and J lost 0, with 16 bases in between. CDR3 nucleotide sequence: TGTGCCAGCAGCTTACTAGGCTTACCCTTTATGAACACTGAAGCTTTCTTT. It codes for CASSLLGLPFMNTEAFF.

The V call is TRBV11-1, the J call TRBJ2-7, with D maybe TRBD2 (6 bases). Trimming cost V 1 base and J 0 bases, with 10 bases left between them. The CDR3 is made up of 15 amino acids. In germline, CDR1 is SGHAT, CDR2 FQDESV (reference sequence). The CDR3 coding sequence is TGTGCCAGCAGCTTAGTTACTAGCACCTCCTACGAGCAGTACTTC. Its translation: CASSLVTSTSYEQYF.

CDR3 nucleotide sequence: TGTGCCACCAGTGGGTTGGGGGGAAATACGCAGTATTTT. It yields the protein CATSGLGGNTQYF. The V gene is TRBV24-1, the J gene TRBJ2-3; perhaps TRBD2 as D (6 bases). In germline, CDR1 is KGHDR, CDR2 SFDVKD. The CDR3 extends over 13 amino acids. V was trimmed by 5 bases and J by 7 bases, leaving 12 bases between them.

This clone has only a few counts. This chain links TRBV14 with TRBJ2-2, with TRBD2 matching 7 bases. Trimming took 10 bases from V and 6 from J; bases not matched to a gene: 11. There are 14 residues in the CDR3. Germline V gene lookup returns CDR1 SGHDN and CDR2 FVKESK. The CDR3 sequence: CATAHGGGAGELFF. CDR3 nucleotides: TGTGCCACCGCCCACGGCGGGGGAGCCGGGGAGCTGTTTTTT.

This clone is judged medium-sized (0.01 to 0.1%). This sequence joins TRBV3-1 (or the pseudogene TRBV3-2) and TRBJ2-7; 9 bases are shared with TRBD2. In germline, CDR1 is LGHDT, CDR2 YNNKEL (reference sequence). After removal of 4 bases from V and 2 bases from J, the junction contained 0 bases not matched to a gene. The CDR3 is 13 residues long. CDR3 amino acids: CASSRLAAYEQYF. The CDR3 DNA reads TGTGCCAGCAGCCGACTAGCGGCCTACGAGCAGTACTTC.

The chain has TRBV5-8 and TRBJ1-2; 8 positions agree with TRBD1. This CDR3 has 15 amino acids. The V and J ends lost 4 bases and 3 bases, in that order; junction bases with no gene match: 8. The germline CDR1 and CDR2 sequences are SGHTS and YDEGEE. The CDR3 reads CASSPVTGGYYGYTF. CDR3 in DNA: TGTGCCAGCAGCCCAGTAACAGGGGGGTACTATGGCTACACCTTC.

This clone showed up many times. This chain uses TRBV10-2 with TRBJ1-1, with 7 bases aligning to TRBD1. The CDR3 contains 15 residues. Germline CDR1 WSHSY, CDR2 SAAADI. V dropped 3 bases and J dropped 8; count of bases not matched to a gene: 12. The CDR3 DNA reads TGCGCCAGCAGTGACCCGCCGGGACAGCATCTCGAAGCTTTCTTT. Its translation: CASSDPPGQHLEAFF.

The gene calls are TRBV6-1 and TRBJ2-7, with TRBD2 as a possible D gene (6 bases). Germline-derived CDR1 and CDR2 are MNHNS and SASEGT. Trimming left V 3 bases short and J 3 bases short, with 15 bases between. This CDR3 has 15 residues. Written as DNA, the CDR3 is TGTGCCAGCAGTGACCGGGAGAAGGGTATCTACGAGCAGTACTTC. It encodes CASSDREKGIYEQYF.

This sequence joins TRBV28 and TRBJ2-3; 12 bases agree with TRBD2. The CDR3 loop spans 15 amino acids. CDR1 and CDR2 (germline): MDHEN, SYDVKM. The V and J ends lost 3 bases and 4 bases, in that order; junction bases with no gene match: 2. The CDR3 DNA sequence: TGTGCCAGCAGTTTGACTAGCGGGAGTGCAGATACGCAGTATTTT. It yields the protein CASSLTSGSADTQYF.

The chain couples TRBV12-3 or TRBV12-4 to TRBJ2-7, with D possibly being TRBD1 (6 bases). V was pared by 7 bases and J by 7 bases, with 14 bases between. The CDR3 is 12 residues long. In nucleotides, the CDR3 is TGTGCCAGCAAACTCACCCAGGGGGAGCAGTACTTC. It yields the protein CASKLTQGEQYF.

This clone was seen only a few times. V gene TRBV5-1 combines with J gene TRBJ1-1, with TRBD1 matching 9 bases. CDR1 and CDR2 (germline): SGHRS, YFSETQ. J was trimmed by 5 bases and V by 6 bases; bases with no gene match: 5. The CDR3 runs to 13 residues. The CDR3 DNA sequence: TGCGCCAGCACCGGACAGGGGATGACTGAAGCTTTCTTT. Translated: CASTGQGMTEAFF.

This rearrangement joins TRBV9 to TRBJ2-3; 7 nucleotides line up with TRBD2. Per germline, CDR1 SGDLS and CDR2 YYNGEE. CDR3 length: 15 amino acids. The J segment lost 5 bases and the V segment lost 2 bases, leaving 8 bases of the junction unmatched. CDR3 coding DNA: TGTGCCAGCAGCGTGGCGGGAGCCTTGGAAGATACGCAGTATTTT. This translates into CASSVAGALEDTQYF.

In its sample, this clone was seen a few times. The chain combines TRBV7-7 with TRBJ2-5; D is possibly TRBD2 (6 bases). CDR1 and CDR2 (germline): SSHAT, FNYEAQ (reference sequence). The CDR3 covers 16 residues. Trimming shortened V by 5 bases and J by 2 bases, and 18 bases separated the two germline ends. The CDR3 spells CASSHTGLGGQETQYF. The CDR3 DNA reads TGTGCCAGCAGCCACACGGGACTCGGAGGGCAAGAGACCCAGTACTTC. The full variable domain, rest sourced from reference TRBV7-7 and TRBJ2-5, is GAGVSQSPRYKVTKRGQDVTLRCDPISSHATLYWYQQALGQGPEFLTYFNYEAQPDKSGLPSDRFSAERPEGSISTLTIQRTEQRDSAMYRCASSHTGLGGQETQYFGPGTRLLVL.

The chain links TRBV7-9 to TRBJ1-3; the D is unclear. Trimming left V 0 bases short and J 7 bases short, with 7 bases between. The CDR3 runs to 13 residues. The V gene's germline CDR1 is SEHNR and CDR2 FQNEAQ (reference sequence). The CDR3 DNA reads as TGTGCCAGCAGCTTAGCGATTCGGAACACCATATATTTT. Its translation is CASSLAIRNTIYF. Combining the CDR3 with reference TRBV7-9 and TRBJ1-3 gives the whole variable domain DTGVSQNPRHKITKRGQNVTFRCDPISEHNRLYWYRQTLGQGPEFLTYFQNEAQLEKSRLLSDRFSAERPKGSFSTLEIQRTEQGDSAMYLCASSLAIRNTIYFGEGSWLTVV.

V usage is TRBV7-2 and J usage is TRBJ2-7; perhaps TRBD2 as D (7 bases). This CDR3 region has 15 residues. V gave up 5 bases and J gave up 3 bases, with 17 bases separating them. Per the germline V gene, CDR1 is SGHTA and CDR2 is FQGNSA. CDR3 protein: CASSPSSRGGYEQYF. CDR3 DNA sequence: TGTGCCAGCAGCCCCTCCTCTAGGGGGGGCTACGAGCAGTACTTC.

The chain employs TRBV5-8 and TRBJ2-1, with TRBD2 matching over 9 bases. CDR3 length: 17 residues. Germline lookup yields CDR1 SGHTS and CDR2 YDEGEE. J gave up 0 bases and V 0 bases, and 4 bases lay outside the gene matches. The CDR3 region has the DNA TGTGCCAGCAGCTTGGAGCTAGCGGGACTCTCCTACAATGAGCAGTTCTTC. It codes for CASSLELAGLSYNEQFF.

The CDR3 protein is CASSEGGGGSPLHF. CDR3 in DNA: TGTGCCAGCAGTGAAGGAGGGGGAGGGTCACCCCTCCACTTT. The gene calls are TRBV6-1 and TRBJ1-6; a weak D match, TRBD1 (6 bases). The CDR3 has 14 residues. V lost 1 base and J 10 bases, leaving 11 bases between the germline ends. Germline values: CDR1 MNHNS, CDR2 SASEGT.

The V call is TRBV7-9, the J call TRBJ2-7, with D maybe TRBD2 (6 bases). V lost 6 bases and J lost 2, with 14 bases in between. There are 14 residues in the CDR3. Germline CDR1 and CDR2: SEHNR and FQNEAQ (reference sequence). CDR3 DNA: TGTGCCAGCAGTTTATTCGGGAGTACCTACGAGCAGTACTTC. Protein product: CASSLFGSTYEQYF. Full variable domain (missing parts from reference TRBV7-9 and TRBJ2-7): DTGVSQNPRHKITKRGQNVTFRCDPISEHNRLYWYRQTLGQGPEFLTYFQNEAQLEKSRLLSDRFSAERPKGSFSTLEIQRTEQGDSAMYLCASSLFGSTYEQYFGPGTRLTVT.

The chain joins TRBV20-1 to TRBJ2-4, with D uncertain. The CDR3 contains 11 residues. V lost 3 bases and J lost 5, with 5 bases in between. From germline, CDR1 is DFQATT and CDR2 SNEGSKA (reference sequence). CDR3 DNA: TGCAGTGCTAGCGGAGAAAACATTCAGTACTTC. Its translation: CSASGENIQYF.

This clone has just one count. This specimen includes other DNA sequences encoding the same CDR3. The rearrangement uses TRBV30 and TRBJ1-5; D ambiguous. CDR3 length equals 13 residues. The V gene lost 3 bases and the J gene lost 3 bases, with 9 bases spanning the gap. Germline CDR1 is GTSNPN and CDR2 is SVGIG (reference sequence). This CDR3 is CAWSEGVNQPQHF. CDR3 in DNA: TGTGCCTGGAGCGAGGGCGTCAATCAGCCCCAGCATTTT.

The genes are TRBV7-2 and TRBJ1-2; 9 positions match TRBD1. This CDR3 has 13 amino acids. Germline V gene sequence: CDR1 SGHTA, CDR2 FQGNSA. J gave up 5 bases and V 7 bases, and 5 bases lay outside the gene matches. The CDR3 nucleotides read TGTGCCAGCACTAGGACAGGGGCTTATGGCTACACCTTC. Its protein is CASTRTGAYGYTF.